Below are 23 T cell receptor beta chains sequenced from a single sample in a study of CD8+ T cells in alopecia areata. As for treatment: oral pan-JAK inhibitor, 5-10 mg twice daily. Sequencing relied on a cDNA template that was reverse transcribed from extracted RNA. Sequencing used immunoSEQ multiplex PCR; TCRdb keeps in-frame clones, though not all of them. Among 180,000 or so clones listed, 55% to 75% were seen once. The sequencing here drew on CD4+ T cells sorted from blood, taken at week 24, from a patient treated with tofacitinib. These receptors all come from a human donor with alopecia areata.

This chain links TRBV7-7 with TRBJ2-1, with D possibly TRBD2 on 6 matching bases. Germline-derived CDR1 and CDR2 are SSHAT and FNYEAQ (reference sequence). The CDR3 is 14 amino acids. The V end lost 6 bases, the J end lost 7 bases, and 16 bases lay between the germline ends. CDR3 in amino acids: CASSRGGTLNEQFF. CDR3 nucleotide sequence: TGTGCCAGCAGTCGTGGCGGGACCTTGAATGAGCAGTTCTTC.

This clone appeared a few times. The chain combines TRBV5-1 with TRBJ2-3; TRBD1 is a possible D gene (5 bases). Trimming took off 0 bases at V and 2 bases at J, with 13 bases between the two ends. The germline gives CDR1 SGHRS, CDR2 YFSETQ. The CDR3 extends over 16 amino acids. Here the CDR3 reads CASSLAVQAITDTQYF. In nucleotides, the CDR3 is TGCGCCAGCAGCTTGGCAGTACAGGCTATCACAGATACGCAGTATTTT.

V gene TRBV28 combines with J gene TRBJ2-5, with unresolved D. CDR1 and CDR2 from the germline V gene are MDHEN and SYDVKM. V lost 5 bases to trimming and J lost 2 bases, with 0 bases between them. The CDR3 is made up of 10 amino acids. Here the CDR3 reads CASSQETQYF. The CDR3 DNA sequence: TGTGCCAGCAGTCAAGAGACCCAGTACTTC.

The chain combines TRBV5-4 with TRBJ2-2; D remains unclear. V lost 3 bases, J lost 1 base, and 10 bases lay in between. The CDR3 is made up of 15 amino acids. Germline V gene sequence: CDR1 SGHNT, CDR2 YYREEE (reference sequence). The CDR3 reads CASSSGGLNTGELFF. CDR3 in DNA: TGTGCCAGCAGCTCTGGCGGATTGAACACCGGGGAGCTGTTTTTT.

Written as DNA, the CDR3 is TGTGCCAGCAGCTTCGAGGGAGGAGGTCAAGAGACCCAGTACTTC. Encoded protein: CASSFEGGGQETQYF. The chain couples TRBV5-4 to TRBJ2-5; possibly TRBD2 for D (6 bases). The length of the CDR3 is 15 residues. Germline lookup yields CDR1 SGHNT and CDR2 YYREEE (reference sequence). The V end was cut by 2 bases, the J end by 2 bases, with 13 bases between.

The V call is TRBV25-1, the J call TRBJ1-2; D is possibly TRBD1 (6 bases). V dropped 3 bases and J dropped 2 bases, with 7 bases sitting between them. There are 13 residues in the CDR3. The germline V gene encodes CDR1 MGHDK and CDR2 SYGVNS. The CDR3: CASSDRGNYGYTF. The CDR3 DNA sequence: TGTGCCAGCAGTGACAGGGGCAACTATGGCTACACCTTC.

The chain joins TRBV29-1 to TRBJ2-2, with D uncertain. CDR3 length: 14 amino acids. V gave up 1 base and J gave up 2 bases, with 8 bases separating them. Germline CDR1 is SQVTM and CDR2 is ANQGSEA. This CDR3 reads CSVEVPRNTGELFF. The CDR3 DNA sequence: TGCAGCGTTGAAGTTCCGCGCAACACCGGGGAGCTGTTTTTT.

This clone appeared a single time. The V and J genes are TRBV9 and TRBJ1-1, with 9 nucleotides matching TRBD1. Per germline, CDR1 SGDLS and CDR2 YYNGEE. The CDR3 contains 15 residues. V shed 1 base and J 1 base; nucleotides not matched to a gene: 2. This CDR3 is CASSVLGQGNTEAFF. CDR3 DNA: TGTGCCAGCAGCGTATTGGGACAGGGGAACACTGAAGCTTTCTTT.

This chain connects TRBV9 to TRBJ1-1; D is uncertain. The CDR3 sequence is 13 residues long. The germline CDR1 and CDR2 sequences are SGDLS and YYNGEE. With 0 bases removed from V and 1 base from J, the gap between germline ends came to 4 bases. CDR3 nucleotide sequence: TGTGCCAGCAGCGTAGAGTCGAACACTGAAGCTTTCTTT. Translated: CASSVESNTEAFF.

The chain couples TRBV25-1 to TRBJ1-2; D ambiguous. Germline V CDR1 and CDR2: MGHDK, SYGVNS. Trimming stripped 1 base from V and 4 bases from J, with 13 bases between. The CDR3 has 15 amino acids. This CDR3 reads CASSESSSVTYGYTF. The CDR3 nucleotides read TGTGCCAGCAGTGAATCGAGTTCTGTGACCTATGGCTACACCTTC.

The J gene is TRBJ2-5, the V gene TRBV9; 8 positions match TRBD2. The J segment lost 5 bases and the V segment lost 3 bases, leaving 6 bases of the junction unmatched. CDR3 size: 14 residues. Germline CDR1 and CDR2: SGDLS and YYNGEE. CDR3 sequence: CASSDAAGAETQYF. The CDR3 nucleotides read TGTGCCAGCAGCGACGCAGCGGGAGCGGAGACCCAGTACTTC.

This chain joins TRBV29-1 and TRBJ2-1; TRBD2 matches 10 bases. This CDR3 spans 15 amino acids. Per the germline V gene, CDR1 is SQVTM and CDR2 is ANQGSEA. With V trimmed by 4 bases and J by 11 bases, 14 bases remained unmatched. The CDR3 reads CSVASSPGLALKQFF. CDR3 DNA: TGCAGCGTTGCCAGTTCCCCGGGACTAGCGCTGAAGCAGTTCTTC.

The chain carries TRBV29-1 and TRBJ1-2; 9 nucleotides align to TRBD1. Germline CDR1 reads SQVTM; CDR2 reads ANQGSEA. Losses at the gene ends were 1 base for V and 5 bases for J; bases not matched to a gene: 5. CDR3 size: 14 residues. The CDR3 reads CSVEGVQGAYGYTF. In nucleotides, the CDR3 is TGCAGCGTTGAAGGGGTACAGGGGGCGTATGGCTACACCTTC. Full variable domain (outside the CDR3, taken from reference TRBV29-1 and TRBJ1-2): SAVISQKPSRDICQRGTSLTIQCQVDSQVTMMFWYRQQPGQSLTLIATANQGSEATYESGFVIDKFPISRPNLTFSTLTVSNMSPEDSSIYLCSVEGVQGAYGYTFGSGTRLTVV.

The chain has TRBV28 and TRBJ2-2, with a possible D match to TRBD2 (6 bases). V shed 2 bases and J shed 5 bases, with 18 bases lying between them. CDR1 is MDHEN, CDR2 SYDVKM, per germline. The CDR3 totals 17 residues. The chain's CDR3 is CASSLGLGGIVTGELFF. Written as DNA, the CDR3 is TGTGCCAGCAGTTTAGGACTCGGGGGAATCGTTACCGGGGAGCTGTTTTTT.

The chain has TRBV12-5 and TRBJ1-2; 8 bases map to TRBD1. CDR1 is LGHNT, CDR2 FRNRAP, per germline. V lost 1 base to trimming and J lost 4 bases; unmatched junction nucleotides: 2. The CDR3 consists of 14 residues. CDR3 region: CASGLATGGYGYTF. CDR3 bases: TGTGCTAGTGGTTTGGCTACAGGGGGCTATGGCTACACCTTC. The full variable domain, in which reference TRBV12-5 and TRBJ1-2 provide the parts outside the CDR3, is DARVTQTPRHKVTEMGQEVTMRCQPILGHNTVFWYRQTMMQGLELLAYFRNRAPLDDSGMPKDRFSAEMPDATLATLKIQPSEPRDSAVYFCASGLATGGYGYTFGSGTRLTVV.

The CDR3 nucleotides read TGTGCCAGCAGCGCAATCATGGGACAGCAAGAGACCCAGTACTTC. This sequence encodes CASSAIMGQQETQYF. This chain joins TRBV7-8 and TRBJ2-5, with 7 bases aligning to TRBD1. The CDR3 contains 15 residues. V was clipped by 5 bases and J by 2 bases; unmatched bases: 8. Germline V lookup: CDR1 SGHVS, CDR2 FQNEAQ.

V and J are TRBV4-3 and TRBJ2-7; TRBD2 matches 7 bases. V was clipped by 3 bases and J by 0 bases; unmatched bases: 5. The CDR3 loop spans 15 amino acids. From germline, CDR1 is LGHNA and CDR2 YSLEER. Here the CDR3 DNA reads TGCGCCAGCAGCCATCGGGCTAGCGGCTCCTACGAGCAGTACTTC. It yields the protein CASSHRASGSYEQYF.

This rearrangement joins TRBV4-3 to TRBJ1-4, with 7 bases identical to TRBD1. Germline-derived CDR1 and CDR2 are LGHNA and YSLEER. The CDR3 spans 14 residues. V shed 3 bases and J 8 bases; nucleotides not matched to a gene: 6. CDR3 nucleotide sequence: TGCGCCAGCAGCCAGACACAGGGGACCGAAAAACTGTTTTTT. As protein: CASSQTQGTEKLFF.

The chain couples TRBV29-1 to TRBJ2-3; weak D call: TRBD1 (6 bases). Trimming pared 6 bases from V and 2 bases from J, leaving 30 bases between. The CDR3 has 19 amino acids. Germline loops: CDR1 SQVTM, CDR2 ANQGSEA. CDR3 in amino acids: CSVRDTMSAALVYTDTQYF. CDR3 DNA: TGCAGCGTGAGGGACACTATGAGCGCGGCGCTGGTGTACACAGATACGCAGTATTTT.

This clone was observed a handful of times. V gene TRBV7-2 combines with J gene TRBJ2-4; 8 bases match TRBD1. Trimming removed 4 bases from V and 8 bases from J; junction bases left unmatched: 7. Germline V CDR1 and CDR2: SGHTA, FQGNSA. CDR3 size: 14 residues. Here the CDR3 DNA reads TGTGCCAGCAGCTCGCAGGGGGCGATGTACATTCAGTACTTC. Protein product: CASSSQGAMYIQYF.

The CDR3, as DNA: TGTGCCAGCAATGCTAACAGACAAGAGACCCAGTACTTC. Protein: CASNANRQETQYF. The rearrangement uses TRBV2 and TRBJ2-5; no reliable D call. V was cut by 7 bases and J by 2 bases, with 11 bases left in between. The CDR3 sequence is 13 residues long. Germline values: CDR1 SNHLY, CDR2 FYNNEI.

The rearrangement links TRBV2 to TRBJ2-5; 10 positions match TRBD1. CDR1 and CDR2 (germline): SNHLY, FYNNEI. This CDR3 spans 15 amino acids. V was pared by 8 bases and J by 4 bases, with 10 bases of the junction left unmatched. The CDR3, as DNA: TGTGCCAGCTCACGAGGGACAGGGGAGGGAGAGACCCAGTACTTC. It codes for CASSRGTGEGETQYF.

The CDR3 spells CASSATGRKDGYTF. In DNA form, the CDR3 reads TGTGCCAGCAGCGCAACCGGGAGGAAAGATGGCTACACCTTC. J is TRBJ1-2 and V is TRBV9, with D unresolved. V dropped 3 bases and J dropped 6 bases, with 15 bases sitting between them. The CDR3 extends over 14 amino acids. Germline V CDR1 and CDR2: SGDLS, YYNGEE.